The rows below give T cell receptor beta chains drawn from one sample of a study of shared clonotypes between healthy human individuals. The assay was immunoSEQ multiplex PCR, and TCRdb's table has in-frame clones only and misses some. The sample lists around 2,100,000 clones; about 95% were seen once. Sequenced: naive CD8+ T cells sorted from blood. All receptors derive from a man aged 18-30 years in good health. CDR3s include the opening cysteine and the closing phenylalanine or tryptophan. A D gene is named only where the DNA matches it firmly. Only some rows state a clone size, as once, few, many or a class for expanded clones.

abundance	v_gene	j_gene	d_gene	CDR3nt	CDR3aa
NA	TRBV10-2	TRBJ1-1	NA	TGCGCCAGCAGTGAGTCGGCAGGCCATCTTGAAGCTTTCTTT	CASSESAGHLEAFF
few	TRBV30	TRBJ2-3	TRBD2	TGTGCCTGGAGTTTAGCGGGGAGCACAGATACGCAGTATTTT	CAWSLAGSTDTQYF
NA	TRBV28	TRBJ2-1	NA	TGTGCCAGCAGTCCCTCGGCTTCTTCTACCTATCCCTACAATTATGAGCAGTTCTTC	CASSPSASSTYPYNYEQFF
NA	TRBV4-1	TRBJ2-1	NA	TGCGCCAGCAGCCAAGATGTAACCCACCATGAGCAGTTCTTC	CASSQDVTHHEQFF
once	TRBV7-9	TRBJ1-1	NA	TGTGCCAGTAGGGTGGACACTGAAGCTTTCTTT	CASRVDTEAFF
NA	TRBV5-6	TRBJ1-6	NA	TGTGCCAGCAGCTTGGAAGGGATTAATTCACCCCTCCACTTT	CASSLEGINSPLHF
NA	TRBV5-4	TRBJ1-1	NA	TGTGCCAGCAGCCCTGAGCGGGGGATGAACACTGAAGCTTTCTTT	CASSPERGMNTEAFF
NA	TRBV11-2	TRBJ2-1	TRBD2	TGTGCCAGCAGCTATGGGACTAGCGGATACAATGAGCAGTTCTTC	CASSYGTSGYNEQFF
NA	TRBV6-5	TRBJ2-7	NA	TGTGCCAGCAATAAAGACCTGAGCTCCTACGAGCAGTACTTC	CASNKDLSSYEQYF
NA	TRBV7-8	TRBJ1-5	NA	TGTGCCAGCAGCCCCCCAGATCAGCCCCAGCATTTT	CASSPPDQPQHF
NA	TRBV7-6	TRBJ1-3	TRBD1	TGTGCCAGCAGCGTTGACAGGGAGGGGTCTGGAAACACCATATATTTT	CASSVDREGSGNTIYF
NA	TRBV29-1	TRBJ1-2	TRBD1	TGCAGCGTCCCTGGGACAGGGGCCCGCGGGGGTGGCTACACCTTC	CSVPGTGARGGGYTF
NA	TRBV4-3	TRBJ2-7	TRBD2	TGCGCCAGCAGCCAAGATCTGTCTAGCGGGGTTTTCTACGAGCAGTACTTC	CASSQDLSSGVFYEQYF
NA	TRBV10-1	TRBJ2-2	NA	TGCGCCAGCAGTGAGTTCTCGAACCGCGGGGAGCTGTTTTTT	CASSEFSNRGELFF
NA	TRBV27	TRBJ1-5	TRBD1	TGTGCCAGCAGCCTTACAGGGGGCAATCAGCCCCAGCATTTT	CASSLTGGNQPQHF
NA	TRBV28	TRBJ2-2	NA	TGTGCCAGCAGTGTCCCGAACACCGGGGAGCTGTTTTTT	CASSVPNTGELFF
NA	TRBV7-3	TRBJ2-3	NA	TGTGCCAGCAGCTTTTTAGGGGGGGCCACAGATACGCAGTATTTT	CASSFLGGATDTQYF
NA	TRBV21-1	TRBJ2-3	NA	TGTGCCAGCAGCAAAGAGGGAACAGGGGGTTGGGCAGATACGCAGTATTTT	CASSKEGTGGWADTQYF
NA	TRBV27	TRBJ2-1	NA	TGTGCCAGCAGTTTACGGGGGACCTACAATGAGCAGTTCTTC	CASSLRGTYNEQFF
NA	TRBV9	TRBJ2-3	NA	TGTGCCAGCACCGAACAGGGAATGGCAGATACGCAGTATTTT	CASTEQGMADTQYF
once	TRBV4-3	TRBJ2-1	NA	TGCGCCAGCAGCCGCGCCGGGACCTACAATGAGCAGTTCTTC	CASSRAGTYNEQFF
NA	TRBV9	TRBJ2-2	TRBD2	TGTGCCAGCAGCGTAGGACTAGCGGAGAACACCGGGGAGCTGTTTTTT	CASSVGLAENTGELFF
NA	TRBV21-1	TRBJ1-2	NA	TGTGCCAGCAGCAAAGGTCTTTATGGCTACACCTTC	CASSKGLYGYTF
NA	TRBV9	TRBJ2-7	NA	TGTGCCAGCAGCGTCGGGACACCCTCCTACGAGCAGTACTTC	CASSVGTPSYEQYF
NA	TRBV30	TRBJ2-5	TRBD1	TGTGCCTGGGACAGGGGCGCGGGAGAGACCCAGTACTTC	CAWDRGAGETQYF
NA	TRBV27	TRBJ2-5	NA	TGTGCCAGCGGGAGACCAGTACCCCAAGAGACCCAGTACTTC	CASGRPVPQETQYF
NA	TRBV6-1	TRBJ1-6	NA	TGTGCCAGCAGTGAGGCAGACAGCTCCTATAATTCACCCCTCCACTTT	CASSEADSSYNSPLHF
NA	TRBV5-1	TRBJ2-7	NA	TGCGCCAGCAGCGCGGGTGGGGGGCTCGAGCAGTACTTC	CASSAGGGLEQYF
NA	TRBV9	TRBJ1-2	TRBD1	TGTGCCAGCAGCGCGGGGGGACAGACTAGAGATGGCTACACCTTC	CASSAGGQTRDGYTF
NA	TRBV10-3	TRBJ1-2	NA	TGTGCCATCAGTGATCCCGAGGCGGACTATGGCTACACCTTC	CAISDPEADYGYTF
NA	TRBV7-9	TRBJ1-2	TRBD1	TGTGCCAGCAGCGGAGCCCGGGACAGCGATACCGCTAACTATGGCTACACCTTC	CASSGARDSDTANYGYTF
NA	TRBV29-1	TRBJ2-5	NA	TGCAGCGTTGAACCCCAGGAGGAGTACGAGACCCAGTACTTC	CSVEPQEEYETQYF
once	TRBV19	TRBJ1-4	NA	TGTGCCAGTAGTATATCGGGGAAGGAAAAACTGTTTTTT	CASSISGKEKLFF
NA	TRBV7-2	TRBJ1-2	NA	TGTGCCAGCAGCTTAGCGCCCCGCGACCCCTATGGCTACACCTTC	CASSLAPRDPYGYTF
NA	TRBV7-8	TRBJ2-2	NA	TGTGCCAGCAGTCCCGGGACCCTAAGTACCGGGGAGCTGTTTTTT	CASSPGTLSTGELFF
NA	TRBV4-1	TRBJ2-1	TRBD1	TGCGCCAGCAGCGGGGTGGTACGGGACAGGGTCTACAATGAGCAGTTCTTC	CASSGVVRDRVYNEQFF
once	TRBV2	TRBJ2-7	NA	TGTGCCAGCATTCCTTCGCTGGCTAGATCCTACGAGCAGTACTTC	CASIPSLARSYEQYF
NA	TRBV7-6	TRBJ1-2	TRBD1	TGTGCCAGCAGCCTCCTTACAACGGGACAGGGAGCTAACTATGGCTACACCTTC	CASSLLTTGQGANYGYTF
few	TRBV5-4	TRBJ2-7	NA	TGTGCCAGCAGCCTGGTGGGCTACGAGCAGTACTTC	CASSLVGYEQYF
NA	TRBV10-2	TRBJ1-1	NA	TGCGCCAGCAGTGACAGGGTTTTACCTCCTCCTGAAGCTTTCTTT	CASSDRVLPPPEAFF
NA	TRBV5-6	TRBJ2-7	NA	TGTGCCAGCAGCTTGGTAGCTCGGGGGCTCTCCTACGAGCAGTACTTC	CASSLVARGLSYEQYF
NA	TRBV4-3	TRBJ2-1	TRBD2	TGCGCCAGCAGCCAAGATCTAGGAGCGGGGGAGCAGTTCTTC	CASSQDLGAGEQFF
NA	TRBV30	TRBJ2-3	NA	TGTGCCTGGAGTGTTCGCAGCCCTGGGTACACAGATACGCAGTATTTT	CAWSVRSPGYTDTQYF